The sequence of this T cell receptor beta chain was determined in a study of T cell clonotyping in hematopoietic cell transplantation. The V gene's germline CDR1 is MGHDK and CDR2 SYGVNS. This CDR3 has 11 amino acids. V was pared by 8 bases and J by 6 bases, with 8 bases between. Clones were sequenced by immunoSEQ multiplex PCR, and TCRdb holds only the in-frame ones, with some missing. The sample lists about 36,000 clones, over 75% seen once, with under 2.5% in the top ten. V and J are TRBV25-1 and TRBJ1-3; D perhaps matches TRBD1 (5 bases). This receptor was identified in a woman aged 40 to 50 in good health. Some clones in this sample may be carry-over from other donors' samples. Sequences were obtained from peripheral blood mononuclear cells. The CDR3 here is CASSRVNTIYF. CDR3 nucleotides: TGTGCCAGCTCCAGGGTAAACACCATATATTTT.